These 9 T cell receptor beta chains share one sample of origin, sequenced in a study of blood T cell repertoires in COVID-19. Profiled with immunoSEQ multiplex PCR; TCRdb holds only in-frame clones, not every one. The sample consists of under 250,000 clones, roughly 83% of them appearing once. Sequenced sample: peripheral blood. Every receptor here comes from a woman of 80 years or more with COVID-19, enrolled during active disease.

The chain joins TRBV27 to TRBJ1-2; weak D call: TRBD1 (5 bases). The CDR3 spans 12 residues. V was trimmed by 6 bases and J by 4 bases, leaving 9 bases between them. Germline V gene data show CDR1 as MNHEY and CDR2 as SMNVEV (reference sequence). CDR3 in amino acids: CASRGQVYGYTF. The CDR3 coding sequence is TGTGCCAGCAGGGGGCAGGTCTATGGCTACACCTTC.

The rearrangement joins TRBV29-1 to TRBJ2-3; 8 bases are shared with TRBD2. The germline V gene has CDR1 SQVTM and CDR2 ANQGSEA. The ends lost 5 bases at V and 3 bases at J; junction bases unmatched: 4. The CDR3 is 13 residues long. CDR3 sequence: CSVRLARTDTQYF. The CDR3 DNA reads TGCAGCGTTCGACTAGCGCGGACAGATACGCAGTATTTT.

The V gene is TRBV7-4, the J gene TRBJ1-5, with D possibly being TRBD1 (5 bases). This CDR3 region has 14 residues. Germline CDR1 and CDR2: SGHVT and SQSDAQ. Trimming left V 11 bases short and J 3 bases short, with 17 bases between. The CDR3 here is CAVCDTGANQPQHF. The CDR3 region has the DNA TGTGCCGTCTGTGACACTGGGGCCAATCAGCCCCAGCATTTT.

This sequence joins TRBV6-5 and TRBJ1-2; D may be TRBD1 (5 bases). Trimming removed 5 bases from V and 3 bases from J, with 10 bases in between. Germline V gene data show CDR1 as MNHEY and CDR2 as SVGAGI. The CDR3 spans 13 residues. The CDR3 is CASSNPQDYGYTF. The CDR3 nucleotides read TGTGCCAGCAGTAACCCACAGGACTATGGCTACACCTTC.

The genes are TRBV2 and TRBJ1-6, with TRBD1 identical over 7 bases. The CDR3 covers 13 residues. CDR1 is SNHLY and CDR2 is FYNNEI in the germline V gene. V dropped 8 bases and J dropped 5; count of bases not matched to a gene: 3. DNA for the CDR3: TGTGCCAGCGGGACAGCAAATAATTCACCCCTCCACTTT. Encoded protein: CASGTANNSPLHF.

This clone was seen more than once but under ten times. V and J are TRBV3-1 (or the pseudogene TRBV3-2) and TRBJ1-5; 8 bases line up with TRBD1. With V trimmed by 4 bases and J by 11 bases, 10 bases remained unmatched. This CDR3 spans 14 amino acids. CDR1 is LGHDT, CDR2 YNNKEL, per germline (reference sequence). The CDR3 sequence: CASSPPDRAWAQHF. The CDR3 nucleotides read TGTGCCAGCAGCCCTCCGGACAGGGCATGGGCCCAGCATTTT.

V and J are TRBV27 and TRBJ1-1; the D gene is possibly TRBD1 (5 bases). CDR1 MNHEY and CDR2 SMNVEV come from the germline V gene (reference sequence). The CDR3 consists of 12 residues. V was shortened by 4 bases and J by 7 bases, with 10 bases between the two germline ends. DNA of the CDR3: TGTGCCAGCAGTTACGCCCAGGGTGAAGCTTTCTTT. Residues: CASSYAQGEAFF.

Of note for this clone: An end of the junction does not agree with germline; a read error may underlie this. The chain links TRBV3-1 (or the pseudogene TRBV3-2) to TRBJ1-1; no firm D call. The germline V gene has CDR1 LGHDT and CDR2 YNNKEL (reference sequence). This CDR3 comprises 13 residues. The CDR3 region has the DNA TGTGCCAGCAGCCAAGGACTTCCTACTGGAGCTTTCTTT. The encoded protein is CASSQGLPTGAFF.

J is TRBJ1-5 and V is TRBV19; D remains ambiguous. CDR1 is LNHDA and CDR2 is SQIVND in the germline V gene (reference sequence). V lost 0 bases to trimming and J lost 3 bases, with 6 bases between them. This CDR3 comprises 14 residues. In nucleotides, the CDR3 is TGTGCCAGTAGTATAGATCGTCCCAATCAGCCCCAGCATTTT. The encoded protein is CASSIDRPNQPQHF.